This T cell receptor (beta chain) was captured in a study of blood T cells in healthy people across ages. Unmatched junction bases numbered 9, after V lost 7 bases and J lost 5 bases. Germline V lookup: CDR1 SQVTM, CDR2 ANQGSEA. This CDR3 comprises 13 residues. The use of a sample-barcoded 5' primer and a J-beta primer mix characterized a second PCR of roughly 7 to 12 cycles. TCRdb processed the 5' RACE reads anew with MiXCR; each CDR3 protein has one entry. The table lists 380,000 or so distinct CDR3 sequences, approximately 47% of them singletons. The material sequenced was blood. V gene TRBV29-1 combines with J gene TRBJ2-5; 8 bases agree with TRBD1. The clonotype originates from a man aged 60 to 75 in good health. The CDR3 sequence: CSANPGGLETQYF. The CDR3 DNA reads as TGCAGCGCAAACCCAGGGGGCTTGGAGACCCAGTACTTC. The whole variable domain, filled in from reference TRBV29-1 and TRBJ2-5, reads SAVISQKPSRDICQRGTSLTIQCQVDSQVTMMFWYRQQPGQSLTLIATANQGSEATYESGFVIDKFPISRPNLTFSTLTVSNMSPEDSSIYLCSANPGGLETQYFGPGTRLLVL.